These T cell receptor beta chains were read from a single sample in a study of cytomegalovirus exposure and HLA in healthy donors. The method was immunoSEQ multiplex PCR; TCRdb's version includes in-frame clones alone and lacks a portion of them. In the table there are roughly 200,000 clones, almost 70% of which are singletons. Sequenced input: PBMCs. The receptors originated from a man between 40 and 49 years old in good health and CMV-seropositive. Each CDR3 is given with its conserved first and last residue. The order of the fields is J gene, V gene, D gene, clone size, CDR3 DNA, CDR3 protein. D genes are given only for firm matches. Size is omitted from some rows. Given values are once, few, many or a class for expanded clones.

TRBJ2-2 | TRBV27 | TRBD1 | - | TGTGCCAGCAGCCCCTACAGGGGGCCCGGGGAGCTGTTTTTT | CASSPYRGPGELFF
TRBJ1-1 | TRBV18 | - | few | TGTGCCAGCTCATCCTCCCAGGAGGGCACTGAAGCTTTCTTT | CASSSSQEGTEAFF
TRBJ2-7 | TRBV7-2 | TRBD2 | - | TGTGCCAGCAGCTGGGGTAGCGGGGTGTACGAGCAGTACTTC | CASSWGSGVYEQYF
TRBJ1-2 | TRBV4-3 | TRBD1 | few | TGCGCCAGCAGCCACCATCTCGGGGACAGGGTGAACTATGGCTACACCTTC | CASSHHLGDRVNYGYTF
TRBJ2-7 | TRBV11-1 | - | - | TGTGCCAGCAGCTATACCAGGGTTGGCGAGCAGTACTTC | CASSYTRVGEQYF
TRBJ2-1 | TRBV7-9 | - | - | TGTGCCAGCAGCTTAGCACAGTACAATGAGCAGTTCTTC | CASSLAQYNEQFF
TRBJ2-7 | TRBV5-4 | TRBD2 | - | TGTGCCAGCAGACGTAGCGGGGGTCCCTACGAGCAGTACTTC | CASRRSGGPYEQYF
TRBJ2-7 | TRBV9 | TRBD1 | - | TGTGCCAGCAGCTCCATCGACAGGGGCCCAAGCTCCTACGAGCAGTACTTC | CASSSIDRGPSSYEQYF
TRBJ1-6 | TRBV4-2 | TRBD1 | - | TGTGCCAGCAGCCAAGATTACAGGGGATATTCACCCCTCCACTTT | CASSQDYRGYSPLHF
TRBJ2-7 | TRBV27 | - | - | TGTGCCAGCAGTTTAGTACAGTGGGACGAGCAGTACTTC | CASSLVQWDEQYF
TRBJ1-5 | TRBV6-6 | TRBD1 | - | TGTGCCAGCAGCCGCGAGGGGGCGCGCAATCAGCCCCAGCATTTT | CASSREGARNQPQHF
TRBJ2-7 | TRBV9 | - | - | TGTGCCAGCAGCGTAGGTAGCAGGGCGATTGACGAGCAGTACTTC | CASSVGSRAIDEQYF
TRBJ1-1 | TRBV7-2 | - | - | TGTGCCAGCAGCTCTAGACAGGTCACTGAAGCTTTCTTT | CASSSRQVTEAFF
TRBJ1-2 | TRBV6-4 | TRBD1 | - | TGTGCCAGCAGTGACTTCCCCCAGGGGGCTGTAGGAGGCTACACCTTC | CASSDFPQGAVGGYTF
TRBJ1-2 | TRBV6-6 | TRBD1 | - | TGTGCCAGCAGTTATTCCTTCGACAGGGCTGATGGCTACACCTTC | CASSYSFDRADGYTF
TRBJ1-1 | TRBV9 | TRBD1 | - | TGTGCCAGCAGCGTAGCTCCCGGGACAGGGGGCAACCCATCCGCGGAAGCTTTCTTT | CASSVAPGTGGNPSAEAFF